The next 5 T cell receptor beta chains were all read from a single sample in a study of blood T cell repertoires in COVID-19. This table comes from immunoSEQ multiplex PCR, and its TCRdb copy is limited to in-frame clones, with some not included. The sample lists 150,000 to 200,000 clones; around 94% were seen once. Sequenced material: peripheral blood. Every receptor here comes from a man aged 30 to 39 with COVID-19, enrolled during active disease.

The gene calls are TRBV12-3 or TRBV12-4 and TRBJ1-4, with D perhaps matching TRBD1 (6 bases). The CDR3 spans 13 residues. The V end lost 6 bases, the J end lost 7 bases, and 12 bases lay between the germline ends. The CDR3 coding sequence is TGTGCCAGCAGCTCTCAGGACAGTGAAAAACTGTTTTTT. It codes for CASSSQDSEKLFF.

This rearrangement joins TRBV7-6 to TRBJ2-3, with TRBD2 matching over 8 bases. CDR1 is SGHVS and CDR2 is FNYEAQ in the germline V gene. This CDR3 region has 15 residues. With V trimmed by 2 bases and J by 5 bases, 6 bases remained unmatched. The CDR3 DNA follows: TGTGCCAGCAGCTTAAGCCGGCGGGGGGAAGATACGCAGTATTTT. This codes for CASSLSRRGEDTQYF.

V usage is TRBV6-5 and J usage is TRBJ1-2; weak D call: TRBD1 (6 bases). This CDR3 spans 14 amino acids. V lost 6 bases and J lost 2, with 13 bases in between. CDR1 is MNHEY, CDR2 SVGAGI, per germline. The CDR3 bases are TGTGCCAGCAGCCACGGGGGGGCGAACTATGGCTACACCTTC. Translating gives CASSHGGANYGYTF.

The chain carries TRBV9 and TRBJ1-3; D not resolved. Germline V lookup: CDR1 SGDLS, CDR2 YYNGEE. The CDR3 runs to 15 residues. The V end lost 0 bases, the J end lost 2 bases, and 9 bases lay between the germline ends. CDR3 sequence (DNA): TGTGCCAGCAGCGTAGGAGGAGGACCTGGAAACACCATATATTTT. It yields the protein CASSVGGGPGNTIYF.

This clone showed up just once. The rearrangement links TRBV7-3 to TRBJ2-3, with 9 nucleotides matching TRBD2. Germline V gene data show CDR1 as SGHTA and CDR2 as FQGTGA. V lost 7 bases and J lost 7; bases outside the gene matches: 12. The CDR3 has 15 residues. In DNA, the CDR3 is TGTGCCAGCACCCCGACGGCGGGGGGGCGGAATACGCAGTATTTT. Translated: CASTPTAGGRNTQYF.